A selection of T cell receptor beta chains follows, all from one sample in a study of blood T cells in healthy people across ages. TCRdb fed the 5' RACE reads into MiXCR, producing one record per CDR3 protein. The table shows 600,000 to 650,000 distinct CDR3 sequences, with around 54% occurring only once. The source material was blood. Every receptor here comes from a man in his sixties in good health. Each CDR3 is given without its conserved first and last residue. The size field is filled for only some rows; it gives once, few, many or a size class.

size: NA; V: TRBV29-1; J: TRBJ1-2; CDR3: SVVGTDSNYGYT
size: few; V: TRBV5-1; J: TRBJ2-1; CDR3: ASSLETSANEQF
size: NA; V: TRBV7-2; J: TRBJ2-1; CDR3: ASSLAHPNNEQF
size: NA; V: TRBV6-6; J: TRBJ2-5; CDR3: TSSYGRKSQETQY
size: NA; V: TRBV27; J: TRBJ1-1; CDR3: ASSTTRWTEAF
size: once; V: TRBV4-1; J: TRBJ1-6; CDR3: ASSQGTGERRGSPLH
size: NA; V: TRBV18; J: TRBJ2-1; CDR3: ASSPLQGVDEQF
size: NA; V: TRBV25-1; J: TRBJ2-5; CDR3: ASSAYPGLQETQY
size: NA; V: TRBV5-1; J: TRBJ2-5; CDR3: ASSLEVRGVQETQY
size: NA; V: TRBV7-2; J: TRBJ2-5; CDR3: ASFYQGGETQY
size: NA; V: TRBV21-1; J: NA; CDR3: ASSNGTGKETQF
size: NA; V: TRBV5-5; J: TRBJ2-1; CDR3: ASSSYGTAANEQF
size: NA; V: TRBV7-8; J: TRBJ2-5; CDR3: ASNQTPGTAATQY
size: few; V: TRBV5-1; J: TRBJ2-5; CDR3: ASRFSSGIQETQY
size: NA; V: TRBV5-1; J: NA; CDR3: ASSLAGDRGVYEQY
size: few; V: TRBV20-1; J: TRBJ2-1; CDR3: SAAPTGAYNEQF
size: NA; V: TRBV29-1; J: TRBJ2-1; CDR3: SVETSSAGGGNEQF
size: NA; V: TRBV21-1; J: TRBJ2-7; CDR3: ASSKAGVAEQY
size: NA; V: TRBV6-6; J: TRBJ1-4; CDR3: ASSYRARGFEKLF
size: NA; V: TRBV12-3/TRBV12-4; J: TRBJ2-1; CDR3: AGSLRGGAWNEQF
size: few; V: TRBV4-1; J: TRBJ2-1; CDR3: ASGIARGNEQF
size: NA; V: TRBV24-1; J: TRBJ2-5; CDR3: ATSGRVDQETQY
size: NA; V: TRBV5-1; J: TRBJ2-1; CDR3: ASSPPLLGGAYNEQF
size: NA; V: TRBV10-3; J: TRBJ2-6; CDR3: AISNAGDGANVLT
size: NA; V: TRBV14; J: TRBJ2-5; CDR3: ASSQSRGTIQETQY
size: NA; V: TRBV2; J: NA; CDR3: ASSAQGLGETQY
size: few; V: TRBV10-3; J: TRBJ2-7; CDR3: AIMRDPSSYEQY
size: NA; V: TRBV11-2; J: NA; CDR3: ASSPGQGLYEQY
size: NA; V: TRBV5-1; J: TRBJ2-1; CDR3: ASKPGTGKGYEQF
size: NA; V: TRBV11-2; J: TRBJ1-4; CDR3: ASSLSREKLF
size: NA; V: TRBV14; J: TRBJ2-7; CDR3: ASSPAGGLSYEQY
size: NA; V: TRBV3-1; J: TRBJ2-1; CDR3: ASSGGGRGNEQF
size: once; V: TRBV9; J: TRBJ2-7; CDR3: ASSLDFRDRAHEQY
size: few; V: TRBV7-2; J: TRBJ1-2; CDR3: ASSPTGAPFYGYT
size: NA; V: TRBV20-1; J: TRBJ2-1; CDR3: SARRAVAGANEQF
size: NA; V: TRBV20-1; J: TRBJ2-1; CDR3: SAIRHGTSLINEQF